The TCR beta chain described here comes from a study of T cells in Graves' hyperthyroidism and ophthalmopathy. Notes on the study in general: A 13 V-J signature model discriminated ophthalmopathy versus stable hyperthyroidism. The model predicted ophthalmopathy a median around 6.5 months before onset.

Germline-derived CDR1 and CDR2 are SGHTA and FQGNSA. Trimming took off 2 bases at V and 7 bases at J, with 20 bases between the two ends. This CDR3 is built from 17 residues. Amplified regions were TCR beta CDR3 sequences from RNA transcripts. The primer set for the first-round RT-PCR of the TCR CDR3 was HTBI. MiXCR, run by TCRdb on the multiplex PCR reads, gives a single entry per CDR3 protein. The data contain approximately 600,000 distinct CDR3 sequences, 15% to 20% of them singletons. A word on this clonotype: Its antigen is unknown.

The chain is built from TRBV7-2 and TRBJ2-2, with a weak D call TRBD1 (5 bases). The sample was blood. This clonotype was sampled from a woman aged 25 to 39 with Graves' hyperthyroidism. The CDR3 protein is CASSLRSAGSEIGELFF. The CDR3 DNA reads as TGTGCCAGCAGCTTACGGTCGGCAGGGTCAGAAATCGGGGAGCTGTTTTTT.